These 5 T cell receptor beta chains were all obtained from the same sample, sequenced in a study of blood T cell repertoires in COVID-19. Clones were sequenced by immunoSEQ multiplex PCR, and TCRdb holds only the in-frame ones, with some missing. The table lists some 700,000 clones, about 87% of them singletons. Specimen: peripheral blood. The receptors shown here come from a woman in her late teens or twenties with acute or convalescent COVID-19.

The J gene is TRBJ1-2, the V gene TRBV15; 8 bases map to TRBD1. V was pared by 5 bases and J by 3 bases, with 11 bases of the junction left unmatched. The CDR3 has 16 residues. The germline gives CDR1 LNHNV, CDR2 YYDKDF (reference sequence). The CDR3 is CATSPRTGRIYYGYTF. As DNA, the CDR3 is TGTGCCACCAGCCCCCGGACAGGGCGGATTTACTATGGCTACACCTTC.

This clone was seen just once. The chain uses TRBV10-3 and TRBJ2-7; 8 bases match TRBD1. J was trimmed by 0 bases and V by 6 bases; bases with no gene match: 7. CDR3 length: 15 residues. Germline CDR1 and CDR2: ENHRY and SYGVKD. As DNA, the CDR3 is TGTGCCATCAGATTCGGACAGGGACCCTCCTACGAGCAGTACTTC. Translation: CAIRFGQGPSYEQYF.

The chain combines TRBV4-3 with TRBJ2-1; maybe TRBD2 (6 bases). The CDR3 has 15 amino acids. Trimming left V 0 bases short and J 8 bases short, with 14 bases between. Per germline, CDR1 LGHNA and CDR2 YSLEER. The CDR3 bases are TGCGCCAGCAGCCAAGATAGTCTGGCGGGGTATGAGCAGTTCTTC. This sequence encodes CASSQDSLAGYEQFF.

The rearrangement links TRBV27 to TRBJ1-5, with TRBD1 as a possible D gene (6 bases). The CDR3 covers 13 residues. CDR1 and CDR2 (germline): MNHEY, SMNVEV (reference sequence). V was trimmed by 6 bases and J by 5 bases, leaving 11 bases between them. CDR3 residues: CASRPGVHQPQHF. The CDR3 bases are TGTGCCAGCAGACCAGGGGTCCATCAGCCCCAGCATTTT.

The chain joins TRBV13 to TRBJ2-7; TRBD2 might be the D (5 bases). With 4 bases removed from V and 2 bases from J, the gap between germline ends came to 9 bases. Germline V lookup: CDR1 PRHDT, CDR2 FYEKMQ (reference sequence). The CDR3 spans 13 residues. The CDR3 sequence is CASSSQRTYEQYF. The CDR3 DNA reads TGTGCCAGCAGCTCTCAGCGGACCTACGAGCAGTACTTC.